This TCR beta chain was sequenced during a study of shared clonotypes between healthy human individuals. CDR3 length: 13 residues. Per the germline V gene, CDR1 is LNHDA and CDR2 is SQIVND (reference sequence). V lost 6 bases and J lost 16; bases outside the gene matches: 12. Some clones are missing from TCRdb's copy, which holds only in-frame ones; the method was immunoSEQ multiplex PCR. The sample shows about 1.5 million clones, 98% of them seen only once. The rearrangement joins TRBV19 to TRBJ2-1, with TRBD2 matching 10 bases. The material sequenced was naive CD4+ T cells sorted from blood. Sample subset: CD45RA+ positively selected. The clonotype originates from a man aged 25-40 years in good health. The CDR3, as DNA: TGTGCCAGTAGACAGCGGGAGGGCCCACCGAAATTCTTC. Translated, it gives CASRQREGPPKFF.